This T cell receptor beta chain was sequenced in a study of blood T cell repertoires in COVID-19. Comment on this clone: Other DNA sequences in this specimen translate into the identical CDR3.

Repertoires were generated with immunoSEQ multiplex PCR, while TCRdb's copy carries only in-frame clones and drops some. This sample has 200,000 to 250,000 clones; roughly four fifths occur once, and the top ten carry roughly 15%. Trimming stripped 3 bases from V and 0 bases from J, with 4 bases between. CDR3 length: 12 amino acids. Germline CDR1 SQVTM, CDR2 ANQGSEA. This TCR was sampled from a man aged 35-49 years who had recovered from COVID-19. The sample comprised PBMCs or T cells enriched from blood (not recorded which). V usage is TRBV29-1 and J usage is TRBJ2-3; no reliable D call. The CDR3 spells CSVDSSTDTQYF. The CDR3 DNA reads as TGCAGCGTTGACAGTAGCACAGATACGCAGTATTTT.